Described below is a single T cell receptor beta chain sequence and its context. A read error may account for a junction end that differs from germline. Scientists recovered RNA and DNA together from about 20-30 mg of unsorted bulk tissue. All patients had surgically resected primary liver carcinoma. Sampling of every tumor involved five separate regions. These included the tumor centre. Histology found more than 80% viable tumor cells per sample. This CDR3 has 16 residues. Germline V gene sequence: CDR1 SGHAT, CDR2 FQNNGV. This record comes from a study of tumor-infiltrating lymphocytes in primary liver carcinoma. TCR beta cDNA came from roughly 0.45 ug total RNA, primed with a constant-region primer. Three nested multiplex PCR rounds, a slightly modified ARM-PCR, produced the libraries for TCR beta. Primers for the first two PCR rounds were TRBV1-TRBV30 forward primers and a C-beta reverse primer (approximately 10 cycles per round). TCRdb reprocessed the multiplex PCR reads via MiXCR and lists one record per CDR3 protein. The table lists approximately 53,000 distinct CDR3 sequences, about 80% of them singletons.

The sequenced sample consisted of liver tumor tissue from sampling region 5. Subset meaning: tumor region T5, tumor centre. This receptor was identified in a middle-aged man with primary liver carcinoma and hepatitis B virus infection. The rearrangement uses TRBV11-2 and TRBJ2-5; TRBD1 aligns across 8 bases. CDR3 sequence: CASSLTAGGSGETQNF. CDR3 nucleotide sequence: TGTGCCAGCAGCTTAACAGCAGGGGGCTCGGGGGAGACCCAGAACTTC.